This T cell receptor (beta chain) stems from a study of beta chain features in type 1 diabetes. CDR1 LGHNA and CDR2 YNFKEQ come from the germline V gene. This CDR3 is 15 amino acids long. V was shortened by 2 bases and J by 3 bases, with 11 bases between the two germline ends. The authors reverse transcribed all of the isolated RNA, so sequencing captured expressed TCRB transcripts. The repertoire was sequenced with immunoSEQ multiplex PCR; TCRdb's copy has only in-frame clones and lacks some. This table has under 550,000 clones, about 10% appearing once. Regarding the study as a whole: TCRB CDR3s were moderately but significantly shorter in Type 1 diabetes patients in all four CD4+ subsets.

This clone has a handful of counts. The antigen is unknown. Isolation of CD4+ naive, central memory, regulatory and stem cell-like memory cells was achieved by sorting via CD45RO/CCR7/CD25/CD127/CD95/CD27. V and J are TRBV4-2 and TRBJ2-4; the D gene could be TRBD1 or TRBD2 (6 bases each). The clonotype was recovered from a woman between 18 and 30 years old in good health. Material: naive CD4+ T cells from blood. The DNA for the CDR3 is TGTGCCAGCAGCCAATTGGGGGGCGTCAAAAACATTCAGTACTTC. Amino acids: CASSQLGGVKNIQYF.